This T cell receptor (beta chain) is drawn from a study of control samples from healthy donors and cancer patients. The CDR3 extends over 15 amino acids. V lost 5 bases to trimming and J lost 1 base, with 15 bases between them. CDR1 and CDR2 (germline): SGHVS, FQNEAQ. Sequencing used immunoSEQ multiplex PCR; TCRdb keeps in-frame clones, though not all of them. This sample yields 40,000 to 50,000 clones, of which 70% are seen a single time; about 15% belongs to the top ten. Sequenced input: formalin-fixed, paraffin-embedded tissue. V is TRBV7-8 and J is TRBJ2-7; unclear D gene. This TCR was sampled from a male donor with melanoma. The CDR3 DNA reads TGTGCCAGCAGCCCCCGTATTGGGCGGTCCTACGAGCAGTACTTC. It yields the protein CASSPRIGRSYEQYF. The variable domain in full, completed from reference TRBV7-8 and TRBJ2-7, reads GAGVSQSPRYKVAKRGQDVALRCDPISGHVSLFWYQQALGQGPEFLTYFQNEAQLDKSGLPSDRFFAERPEGSVSTLKIQRTQQEDSAVYLCASSPRIGRSYEQYFGPGTRLTVT.